This T cell receptor beta chain is drawn from a study of T cell responses to AZD1222 COVID-19 vaccine. Study results and caveats: Spike-specific TCR breadth rose after two AZD1222 doses, and depth rose as well.

Some clones are missing from TCRdb's copy, which holds only in-frame ones; the method was immunoSEQ multiplex PCR. The sample lists approximately 150,000 clones, around nine tenths occurring once. This CDR3 region has 15 residues. V was pared by 9 bases and J by 6 bases, with 14 bases of the junction left unmatched. Germline CDR1 is SGHRS and CDR2 is YFSETQ. As regards this clone: Its target is unknown.

This sequence joins TRBV5-1 and TRBJ2-2; 7 bases are shared with TRBD2. The starting material was peripheral blood, obtained on day 0 of AZD1222 vaccination. This sequence was found in an adult in good health. The CDR3 region is CATTDAISGPGELFF. CDR3 nucleotide sequence: TGCGCCACTACTGACGCTATTAGCGGGCCCGGGGAGCTGTTTTTT.